These 23 T cell receptor beta chains share one sample of origin, sequenced in a study of T-cell reconstitution after alpha-beta-depleted transplantation in children. The authors prepared the TCRbeta library with unique molecular identifiers. TCRdb recomputed calls from the PCR reads with MiXCR, one row per CDR3 protein. The sample holds 150,000 to 200,000 distinct CDR3 sequences, roughly 15% seen once. The sequences come from PBMCs from the stem cell graft donor, collected from the stem cell graft. These receptors were taken from a human donor who donated a stem cell graft to a child with acute lymphoblastic leukemia.

This clonotype was counted between two and nine times. The rearrangement joins TRBV5-1 to TRBJ2-6, with unresolved D. There are 16 residues in the CDR3. Deletions cut 0 bases from V and 0 bases from J, with 7 bases between. CDR1 and CDR2 (germline): SGHRS, YFSETQ. This chain's CDR3 is CASSLGDSSGANVLTF. The CDR3 nucleotides read TGCGCCAGCAGCTTGGGAGATTCCTCTGGGGCCAACGTCCTGACTTTC.

This clonotype was observed many times. CDR3 DNA: TGCAGTGCTCGAGGGGGCGCGAGTCAAGAGACCCAGTACTTC. Protein: CSARGGASQETQYF. V and J are TRBV20-1 and TRBJ2-5; 7 bases are shared with TRBD1. Per germline, CDR1 DFQATT and CDR2 SNEGSKA (reference sequence). The CDR3 contains 14 residues. The V segment lost 5 bases and the J segment 2 bases; nucleotides outside the gene matches: 8.

Ten or more counts support this clonotype. The chain recombines TRBV20-1 with TRBJ1-2, with 8 bases matching TRBD1. The V gene's germline CDR1 is DFQATT and CDR2 SNEGSKA (reference sequence). V was clipped by 6 bases and J by 8 bases; unmatched bases: 11. The CDR3 totals 13 residues. The CDR3 bases are TGCAGTGCCCGAGACGGCAGGGGGCAAGGCTACACCTTC. Its protein is CSARDGRGQGYTF.

There are many counts of this clonotype. The chain joins TRBV12-3 or TRBV12-4 to TRBJ1-2, with TRBD1 matching over 9 bases. The CDR3 has 15 amino acids. The J segment lost 2 bases and the V segment lost 3 bases, leaving 4 bases of the junction unmatched. CDR3 nucleotide sequence: TGTGCCAGCAGTTTTCTGGGACAGGGAAACTATGGCTACACCTTC. The encoded protein is CASSFLGQGNYGYTF.

There are a few counts of this clonotype. The V gene is TRBV2, the J gene TRBJ1-3; a weak D match, TRBD1 (5 bases). V lost 5 bases to trimming and J lost 3 bases, with 11 bases between them. The CDR3 extends over 14 amino acids. CDR1 is SNHLY and CDR2 is FYNNEI in the germline V gene. The CDR3 DNA sequence: TGTGCCAGCAGTATTCCGGACAATGGAAACACCATATATTTT. Its translation is CASSIPDNGNTIYF.

The chain employs TRBV19 and TRBJ2-3, with 10 bases fitting TRBD2. After removal of 3 bases from V and 1 base from J, the junction contained 13 bases not matched to a gene. This CDR3 is built from 19 residues. CDR1 is LNHDA, CDR2 SQIVND, per germline (reference sequence). For the CDR3, the DNA is TGTGCCAGTAGTATCGGGGGCCTAGCGGGAGCGACGGGCACAGATACGCAGTATTTT. Translation gives CASSIGGLAGATGTDTQYF. The whole variable domain, filled in from reference TRBV19 and TRBJ2-3, reads DGGITQSPKYLFRKEGQNVTLSCEQNLNHDAMYWYRQDPGQGLRLIYYSQIVNDFQKGDIAEGYSVSREKKESFPLTVTSAQKNPTAFYLCASSIGGLAGATGTDTQYFGPGTRLTVL.

Note on this clonotype: One base away lies a much larger clone, so this may be a sequencing read error. The chain links TRBV5-4 to TRBJ2-1, with D hard to call. The germline V gene has CDR1 SGHNT and CDR2 YYREEE (reference sequence). The CDR3 consists of 14 residues. Trimming took 3 bases from V and 6 from J, leaving 13 bases between them. The CDR3 sequence is CASSSTPRVNEQFF. The CDR3, as DNA: TGTGCCAGCAGCTCGACACCTAGAGTCAATGAGCAGTTCTTC.

The table lists this clonotype with many counts. V is TRBV5-5 and J is TRBJ2-7; D perhaps matches TRBD1 (6 bases). Germline CDR1 is SGHKS and CDR2 is YYEKEE (reference sequence). Trimming shortened V by 1 base and J by 3 bases, and 17 bases separated the two germline ends. The CDR3 totals 16 residues. CDR3 in DNA: TGTGCCAGCAGCTTGAACCTATGGACAGCTAGCTACGAGCAGTACTTC. As protein: CASSLNLWTASYEQYF.

The gene calls are TRBV5-1 and TRBJ2-1; no reliable D call. The CDR3 covers 15 residues. The V and J ends lost 0 bases and 7 bases respectively, with 14 bases between them. Germline CDR1 reads SGHRS; CDR2 reads YFSETQ. The CDR3 sequence is CASSLEDGGRNEQFF. In DNA, the CDR3 is TGCGCCAGCAGCTTGGAGGACGGTGGTCGGAATGAGCAGTTCTTC.

On this clonotype itself: A junction boundary mismatches the germline segment, possibly from a read error. J is TRBJ2-5 and V is TRBV12-3 or TRBV12-4; TRBD2 matches at 15 bases. The CDR3 contains 19 residues. The CDR3: CAISLAGLAGGGDQETQYF. The CDR3 DNA sequence: TGTGCCATCAGTTTAGCCGGACTAGCGGGAGGGGGGGACCAAGAGACCCAGTACTTC.

This clonotype has only one observation. This chain connects TRBV7-2 to TRBJ1-2, with D uncertain. This CDR3 spans 13 amino acids. Germline V gene sequence: CDR1 SGHTA, CDR2 FQGNSA. V gave up 5 bases and J gave up 1 base, with 8 bases separating them. Here the CDR3 DNA reads TGTGCCAGCAGCCCACAGATTAACTATGGCTACACCTTC. This translates into CASSPQINYGYTF. The complete variable domain, with remaining parts taken from reference TRBV7-2 and TRBJ1-2, reads GAGVSQSPSNKVTEKGKDVELRCDPISGHTALYWYRQSLGQGLEFLIYFQGNSAPDKSGLPSDRFSAERTGGSVSTLTIQRTQQEDSAVYLCASSPQINYGYTFGSGTRLTVV.

The sample holds many counts of this clonotype. The V gene is TRBV28, the J gene TRBJ2-2, with 8 nucleotides matching TRBD2. The germline gives CDR1 MDHEN, CDR2 SYDVKM. The CDR3 spans 18 residues. Unmatched junction bases numbered 16, after V lost 3 bases and J lost 7 bases. The CDR3 DNA follows: TGTGCCAGCAGTTTGCCTAAAGGAGCGGGAGCCAGGGGCGGGGAGCTGTTTTTT. As protein: CASSLPKGAGARGGELFF.

This clonotype was detected ten times or more. The rearrangement links TRBV6-4 to TRBJ1-2, with unresolved D. V gave up 2 bases and J gave up 4 bases, with 8 bases separating them. This CDR3 spans 13 amino acids. Germline CDR1 is MRHNA and CDR2 is SNTAGT. As DNA, the CDR3 is TGTGCCAGCAGTGACACCTTCGGCTATGGCTACACCTTC. It yields the protein CASSDTFGYGYTF.

The table lists this clonotype with a count of one. The chain carries TRBV7-6 and TRBJ2-3; 8 nucleotides match TRBD1. The CDR3 consists of 14 residues. The V gene end was trimmed by 4 bases and the J gene end by 2 bases; junction bases not matched to a gene: 2. Germline V lookup: CDR1 SGHVS, CDR2 FNYEAQ. CDR3 amino acids: CASSWDRLTDTQYF. CDR3 nucleotides: TGTGCCAGCAGCTGGGACAGGCTCACAGATACGCAGTATTTT.

In nucleotides, the CDR3 is TGTGCCAGGGGGGCAGTCGGCCCGATGGCCAAAAACATTCAGTACTTC. Residues: CARGAVGPMAKNIQYF. The rearrangement links TRBV19 to TRBJ2-4, with D perhaps TRBD1 (6 bases). V was clipped by 9 bases and J by 1 base, with 19 bases between them. Germline V CDR1 and CDR2: LNHDA, SQIVND (reference sequence). The CDR3 sequence is 16 residues long.

This chain joins TRBV3-1 and TRBJ2-1, with D possibly being TRBD2 (5 bases). Germline loops: CDR1 LGHDT, CDR2 YNNKEL (reference sequence). The CDR3 spans 18 residues. V dropped 2 bases and J dropped 2 bases, with 19 bases sitting between them. This CDR3 reads CASSQLLSGSGPYNEQFF. The CDR3 region has the DNA TGTGCCAGCAGCCAACTCCTTTCGGGGTCTGGTCCCTACAATGAGCAGTTCTTC.

With respect to this clonotype: This may be a read error: a much more frequent sequence differs by one nucleotide. V gene TRBV2 combines with J gene TRBJ2-1; TRBD2 agrees at 7 bases. Germline CDR1 reads SNHLY; CDR2 reads FYNNEI. This CDR3 has 15 amino acids. The V segment lost 6 bases and the J segment 5 bases; nucleotides outside the gene matches: 10. The CDR3 region is CASSPFAGANNEQFF. CDR3 DNA sequence: TGTGCCAGCAGCCCTTTTGCGGGAGCCAACAATGAGCAGTTCTTC.

This clonotype was found many times. The chain recombines TRBV5-1 with TRBJ2-1; 14 nucleotides align to TRBD2. CDR1 SGHRS and CDR2 YFSETQ come from the germline V gene. Trimming at V came to 0 bases and at J to 5 bases, leaving 1 base not matched to a gene. CDR3 length: 16 residues. Here the CDR3 DNA reads TGCGCCAGCAGCTTGGGGGGACTAGCGGGAGACAATGAGCAGTTCTTC. Translating it yields CASSLGGLAGDNEQFF. The full variable domain, with the rest looked up from reference TRBV5-1 and TRBJ2-1, is KAGVTQTPRYLIKTRGQQVTLSCSPISGHRSVSWYQQTPGQGLQFLFEYFSETQRNKGNFPGRFSGRQFSNSRSEMNVSTLELGDSALYLCASSLGGLAGDNEQFFGPGTRLTVL.

The CDR3 sequence is CASSKRQGAGETQYF. DNA for the CDR3: TGTGCCAGCAGCAAAAGGCAGGGGGCAGGAGAGACCCAGTACTTC. The rearrangement uses TRBV7-9 and TRBJ2-5; 8 bases are a match to TRBD1. V lost 5 bases to trimming and J lost 4 bases; unmatched junction nucleotides: 9. Germline lookup yields CDR1 SEHNR and CDR2 FQNEAQ (reference sequence). This CDR3 region has 15 residues.

This clonotype was counted at least ten times. The chain combines TRBV15 with TRBJ1-1; D call uncertain. The CDR3 totals 15 residues. V lost 0 bases and J 1 base, leaving 9 bases between the germline ends. Germline V CDR1 and CDR2: LNHNV, YYDKDF (reference sequence). The CDR3 region has the DNA TGTGCCACCAGCAGAGACGAGAATCCGAACACTGAAGCTTTCTTT. This sequence encodes CATSRDENPNTEAFF.

The table lists this clonotype with a few counts. The rearrangement links TRBV7-9 to TRBJ2-5; D possibly corresponds to TRBD2 (5 bases). The CDR3 length is 14 residues. Germline values: CDR1 SEHNR, CDR2 FQNEAQ (reference sequence). V lost 1 base, J lost 6 bases, and 12 bases lay in between. CDR3 DNA sequence: TGTGCCAGCAGCTTAGGGGGAGACGGAAAGACCCAGTACTTC. Protein product: CASSLGGDGKTQYF.

This clonotype has at least ten counts. This rearrangement joins TRBV6-1 to TRBJ2-1, with 8 positions matching TRBD1. The CDR3 is 17 amino acids. Germline-derived CDR1 and CDR2 are MNHNS and SASEGT. The V gene end was trimmed by 7 bases and the J gene end by 0 bases; junction bases not matched to a gene: 11. The CDR3 is CASKKAAGTGSYNEQFF. In DNA, the CDR3 is TGTGCCAGCAAAAAGGCGGCCGGGACAGGCTCCTACAATGAGCAGTTCTTC.

This clonotype was seen repeatedly, ten times or more. The V gene is TRBV6-1, the J gene TRBJ2-1, with D maybe TRBD2 (5 bases). The germline V and J ends were trimmed by 6 bases and 2 bases, with 11 bases remaining between them. CDR1 MNHNS and CDR2 SASEGT come from the germline V gene. CDR3 length: 14 residues. CDR3 loop: CASSVGKTYNEQFF. CDR3 nucleotides: TGTGCCAGCAGCGTCGGGAAAACCTACAATGAGCAGTTCTTC.